This entry describes one TCR beta chain. The antigen remains undetermined. This record comes from a study of T cells expressing NK-cell markers. Whole-study context: Sequenced donors, eight in total, included seven who were HCMV-seropositive and one who was seronegative.

Synthesis of TCR beta cDNA relied on 5'RACE template switching carrying UMIs. TCRdb re-analyzed the 5' RACE reads; it lists each CDR3 protein once, without DNA. Recorded for this sample: about 150,000 distinct CDR3 sequences. Study conclusions and caveats: Of CD8+ T cells, roughly 1.0-7.0% belonged to dominant NKG2C+ clonotypes in six or seven donors. Once again these clonotypes came out on top in the CD3+CD56-NKG2C+ fraction of a handful of donors.

Per the germline V gene, CDR1 is MGHRA and CDR2 is YSYEKL. This CDR3 has 18 residues. The receptor was derived from a woman aged 45-59 years in good health. The genes are TRBV4-1 and TRBJ1-4; the TCRdb D gene call, TRBD1, has no DNA to confirm it. The sample comprised blood T cells: a sorted CD56 or NKG2C T cell subset, CD4+ or CD8+ T cells, or bulk PBMC T cells (not recorded which). The CDR3 loop is CASSQDPPETNSNEKLFF.